What follows describes a single T cell receptor beta chain. Its antigen target is currently unknown. Base quality data are lacking; no much larger clone is found one base away. With the immunoSEQ assay, which is a bias-controlled multiplex PCR relying on V- and J-specific primers, TCR beta CDR3 regions were amplified from genomic DNA. A second PCR step added a proprietary barcode and Illumina adapter sequences to the CDR3 amplicons. CDR3 libraries were sequenced on an Illumina MiSeq instrument. The paper's processing steps were these. Export and quality control were performed with immunoSEQ Analyzer 3.0, and downstream analyses were performed with R Bioconductor and Immunarch. Only productive rearrangements in the normalized downsampled data set were used to calculate repertoire metrics. In the normalized cohort, clonotypes with more than 5 templates were defined as pathologically expanded. Repertoire diversity was measured with the Inverse Simpson Index. To capture all clonotypes, the CMV-specificity analyses were run on the non-normalized data set. Not all clones reach the TCRdb copy of this immuneACCESS table, which keeps in-frame sequences only. Checked studies attribute under half of the gap to unresolved V genes and leave the rest unexplained. From that table come the V and J calls and clone size; the DNA was used to work out D and trimming. The sample records under 45,000 clones, around 90% of which are singletons. 1.5% to 2% of the sample lies in the top ten.

V is pared back by 8 bases and J by 3 bases, with 13 bases lying between the germline termini. The CDR3 runs 13 amino acids, cysteine and phenylalanine included. Of all the DNA, just the CDR3 is kept, 39 bases in frame from base 1. Via the germline V gene, CDR1 is SNHLY and CDR2 FYNNEI. Related transplant donors provided blood samples for TCR beta sequencing. Using Nuclei Lysis Solution, genomic DNA was extracted from unfractionated peripheral blood mononuclear cells that were either fresh or cryopreserved. The data belong to a study of T cell clonotyping in hematopoietic cell transplantation listed by TCRdb under 2021. For the wider study: In the study, around 130 blood samples were gathered from 40 or so consecutive transplant recipients and their related donors. Recruitment of patients ran from late 2015 to early 2017, and follow-up continued until late 2020 or until death.

Results and caveats for the whole study, not just this receptor: Overlap with donor repertoires was found for only a small fraction of recipient repertoires, with over 95% found to appear de novo at the given depth. The sample size was limited, and CD4 and CD8 repertoire contributions could not be separated because cells were not sorted. A decrease in recipient TCR diversity was observed after transplant, and a progressive increase in pathologically expanded clonotypes was seen from day 30 to day 180. Broader TCR repertoire diversity after transplant was predicted by Inverse Simpson Index values from donors and from recipients before transplant.

The sequence links TRBV2 to TRBJ1-2; D gene: possibly TRBD1, on 5 matching bases. The clonotype originates from a woman in her thirties or forties in good health. Some clones in this sample may be carry-over from other donors' samples. Sequencing was done on a sample of peripheral blood mononuclear cells. The CDR3 protein: CASVMGPDYGYTF. The DNA reads TGTGCCAGCGTAATGGGGCCGGACTATGGCTACACCTTC.